This T cell receptor beta chain came from a study of T-cell memory formation after mild COVID-19. TCR alpha and TCR beta cDNA libraries carrying sample barcodes and UMIs came from 5'RACE with constant-segment primers. In TCRdb, the 5' RACE reads were re-called with MiXCR into one record per CDR3 protein. The table shows about 260,000 distinct CDR3 sequences, with 15% to 20% occurring only once. The V segment lost 4 bases and the J segment 2 bases; nucleotides outside the gene matches: 4. Germline CDR1 and CDR2: LGHNA and YSLEER. The CDR3 has 15 residues. Whole-study findings and limits: Second-wave clones that peaked on day 37 lacked confirmed SARS-CoV-2 specificity. Clones shrinking from day 15 to 85 showed even CD4/CD8 mixes; later expanders tilted CD4+.

A few counts support this clonotype. As yet, its antigen is unknown. This clonotype was obtained from a young man who had mild COVID-19 (a few samples of this study predate the infection). Cell type and time point are not known. Material: PBMCs or a T cell subset sorted from them (not recorded which). The chain joins TRBV4-3 to TRBJ2-3, with 9 bases matching TRBD2. Here the CDR3 DNA reads TGCGCCAGCAGCCGAGGACTAGCGATCACAGATACGCAGTATTTT. It specifies CASSRGLAITDTQYF.